Below are 9 T cell receptor beta chains sequenced from a single sample in a study of spatial heterogeneity in lung cancer. Study outcomes and limitations: How many expanded intratumoral alpha and beta TCRs were present tracked the tumor mutation count, which was a count of nonsynonymous mutations.

Their antigens are not known. In TCRdb, the 5' RACE reads were re-called with MiXCR into one record per CDR3 protein. The sample consists of about 6,000 distinct CDR3 sequences, 14% of them appearing once. Time point given: sample taken at primary tumor resection. The sample in question was lung tumor tissue, obtained at surgery. The source is a male donor with early-stage non-small cell lung cancer.

Notes on this clonotype: Within a library made for alpha chains, this beta chain is off target, and its count is uninformative. This chain connects TRBV7-9 to TRBJ1-1; no clear D gene. The germline V gene encodes CDR1 SEHNR and CDR2 FQNEAQ (reference sequence). The V end lost 1 base, the J end lost 5 bases, and 8 bases lay between the germline ends. The CDR3 consists of 13 residues. The CDR3 loop reads CASSLGSGTEAFF. DNA for the CDR3: TGTGCCAGCAGCTTAGGCTCGGGGACTGAAGCTTTCTTT. Looking up the rest from reference TRBV7-9 and TRBJ1-1 gives the full variable domain: DTGVSQNPRHKITKRGQNVTFRCDPISEHNRLYWYRQTLGQGPEFLTYFQNEAQLEKSRLLSDRFSAERPKGSFSTLEIQRTEQGDSAMYLCASSLGSGTEAFFGQGTRLTVV.

Sample share makes this clonotype medium-sized. Being off target in a library aimed at alpha chains, this beta chain has a size of little meaning. This chain joins TRBV27 and TRBJ2-1; 12 bases map to TRBD2. J was trimmed by 9 bases and V by 6 bases; bases with no gene match: 15. CDR1 and CDR2 (germline): MNHEY, SMNVEV (reference sequence). The CDR3 has 17 residues. The CDR3 is CASSATWASGRAPEQFF. The CDR3 DNA is TGTGCCAGCAGCGCCACCTGGGCTAGCGGGAGGGCCCCTGAGCAGTTCTTC.

This clonotype is labeled medium-sized. This beta chain is a stray sequence in a library constructed for alpha chains; its clone size is not meaningful. The CDR3 protein is CASSPQTPGVGFF. In DNA form, the CDR3 reads TGTGCCAGCAGCCCTCAGACCCCGGGGGTTGGGTTCTTC. The V call is TRBV7-2, the J call TRBJ2-1; D perhaps matches TRBD2 (6 bases). Germline lookup yields CDR1 SGHTA and CDR2 FQGNSA. The CDR3 is 13 amino acids. Trimming stripped 5 bases from V and 15 bases from J, with 20 bases between.

There are many counts of this clonotype. The library was built for alpha chains, so this beta chain is an off-target read and its size means little. The V and J genes are TRBV20-1 and TRBJ2-3, with 10 nucleotides matching TRBD2. Germline assignment: CDR1 DFQATT and CDR2 SNEGSKA (reference sequence). The CDR3 length is 20 residues. Unmatched junction bases numbered 19, after V lost 1 base and J lost 3 bases. The CDR3 sequence: CSARAGSSGSRSPRTDTQYF. In DNA, the CDR3 is TGCAGTGCTAGAGCGGGGTCTAGCGGGAGTAGATCGCCGCGGACAGATACGCAGTATTTT.

Sample share makes this clonotype medium-sized (0.01 to 0.1%). Little can be read into the size of this beta chain, an off-target read in a library designed for alpha chains. The genes are TRBV6-2 or TRBV6-3 and TRBJ2-7; a possible D gene is TRBD2 (6 bases). Per the germline V gene, CDR1 is MNHEY and CDR2 is SVGEGT. V dropped 7 bases and J dropped 5 bases, with 21 bases sitting between them. The CDR3 runs to 15 residues. Written as DNA, the CDR3 is TGTGCCAGCAATCGGCCGGGAGCCTTTCGTAACGAGCAGTACTTC. Protein sequence: CASNRPGAFRNEQYF.

Turning to this clonotype: Since the library was made to target alpha chains, this beta chain is a stray read and its abundance is not meaningful. V is TRBV24-1 and J is TRBJ2-5, with unresolved D. V was pared by 1 base and J by 4 bases, with 6 bases between. Germline V gene lookup returns CDR1 KGHDR and CDR2 SFDVKD. CDR3 length: 13 amino acids. The CDR3 DNA reads as TGTGCCACCAGTGATTTAAAGAGAGAGACCCAGTACTTC. This codes for CATSDLKRETQYF.

There are many counts of this clonotype. This beta chain lies outside the target of a library built for alpha chains; its clone size means little. This chain connects TRBV2 to TRBJ2-1; D unclear. Per the germline V gene, CDR1 is SNHLY and CDR2 is FYNNEI. V was trimmed by 2 bases and J by 9 bases, leaving 5 bases between them. The CDR3 extends over 11 amino acids. Here the CDR3 DNA reads TGTGCCAGCAGTGAACCGGGTGAGCAGTTCTTC. It codes for CASSEPGEQFF.

About this clonotype: This beta chain appears as a stray read in a library generated for alpha chains; its size is not informative. This chain uses TRBV6-2 or TRBV6-3 with TRBJ2-3; unclear D gene. With 6 bases removed from V and 2 bases from J, the gap between germline ends came to 18 bases. This CDR3 comprises 16 residues. The V gene's germline CDR1 is MNHEY and CDR2 SVGEGT. CDR3 coding DNA: TGTGCCAGCAGATTAAAGCCGACTCGGATCACAGATACGCAGTATTTT. Its protein is CASRLKPTRITDTQYF.

This clonotype is termed medium-sized. Being off target in a library aimed at alpha chains, this beta chain has a size of little meaning. V and J are TRBV27 and TRBJ2-7; TRBD2 matches at 11 bases. This CDR3 has 15 residues. Looked up from germline, CDR1 is MNHEY and CDR2 is SMNVEV (reference sequence). V gave up 3 bases and J gave up 6 bases; unmatched junction bases: 7. CDR3 amino acids: CASSFQTSGKGEQYF. In nucleotides, the CDR3 is TGTGCCAGCAGTTTCCAGACTAGCGGGAAGGGCGAGCAGTACTTC.